This T cell receptor (beta chain) was captured by sequencing in a study of graft-versus-host responses after intestinal transplantation. Study information: Multivisceral, liver-intestinal, or isolated intestinal grafts went to recipients. Once they had received anti-thymocyte globulin induction, all recipients took tacrolimus and steroids for three to four years. Study-wide points: An association linked early post-transplant HvG declines with peak circulating GvH clone levels.

Notes on this clone: Its antigen is undetermined.

This CDR3 is built from 13 residues. Germline V gene lookup returns CDR1 MNHEY and CDR2 SMNVEV (reference sequence). V lost 5 bases, J lost 2 bases, and 10 bases lay in between. Produced via immunoSEQ multiplex PCR; TCRdb's table is partial and in-frame only. The sample carries tens of thousands of clones, around 89% recorded once. The rearrangement uses TRBV27 and TRBJ2-7; possible D gene TRBD1, 5 bases. The sequence came from a human donor who received an intestinal transplant. Sequenced material: unstimulated CD8+ T cells sorted from spleen or lymph node cells, taken before intestinal transplant. The CDR3 nucleotides read TGTGCCAGCAGTAGTGGCAGGGCCTACGAGCAGTACTTC. Translated: CASSSGRAYEQYF.